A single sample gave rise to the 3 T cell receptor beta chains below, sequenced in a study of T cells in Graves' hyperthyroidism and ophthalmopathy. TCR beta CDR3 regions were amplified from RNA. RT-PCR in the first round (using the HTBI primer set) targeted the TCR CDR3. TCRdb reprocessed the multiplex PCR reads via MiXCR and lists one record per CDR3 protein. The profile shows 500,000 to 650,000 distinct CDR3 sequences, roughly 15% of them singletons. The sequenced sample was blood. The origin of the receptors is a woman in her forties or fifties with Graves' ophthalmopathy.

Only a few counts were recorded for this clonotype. The DNA of the CDR3 is TGCGCCAGCAGCCAAGGGATGGAGTCTGAAGCTTTCTTT. Residues: CASSQGMESEAFF. The J gene is TRBJ1-1, the V gene TRBV4-1, with D unclear. This CDR3 has 13 residues. V dropped 1 base and J dropped 6 bases, with 9 bases sitting between them. From germline, CDR1 is MGHRA and CDR2 YSYEKL.

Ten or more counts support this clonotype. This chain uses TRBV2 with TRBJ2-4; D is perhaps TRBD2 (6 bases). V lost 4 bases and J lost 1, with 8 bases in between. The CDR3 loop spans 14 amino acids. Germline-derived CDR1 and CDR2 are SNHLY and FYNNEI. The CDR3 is CASSVGGAKNIQYF. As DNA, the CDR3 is TGTGCCAGCAGTGTAGGAGGGGCCAAAAACATTCAGTACTTC.

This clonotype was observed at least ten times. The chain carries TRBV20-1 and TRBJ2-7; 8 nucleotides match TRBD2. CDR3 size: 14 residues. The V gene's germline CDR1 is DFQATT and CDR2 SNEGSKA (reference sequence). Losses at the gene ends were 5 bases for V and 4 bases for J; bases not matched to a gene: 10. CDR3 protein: CSAAGLEFSYEQYF. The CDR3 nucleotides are TGCAGTGCTGCGGGACTAGAATTCAGTTACGAGCAGTACTTC.